The 23 T cell receptor beta chains below come from one sample, sequenced in a study of cytomegalovirus exposure and HLA in healthy donors. 13 Jbeta primers and 60 Vbeta primers were used for the PCR. Sequencing was performed with immunoSEQ multiplex PCR; in TCRdb, only in-frame clones are kept and a portion is missing. The sample records roughly 200,000 clones, 80% to 90% being singletons. Material for sequencing was PBMCs. Receptors were obtained from a young woman in good health and CMV-seronegative.

This chain joins TRBV6-5 and TRBJ2-7, with TRBD1 matching over 8 bases. Trimming cost V 6 bases and J 6 bases; bases outside gene matches: 7. Germline CDR1 and CDR2: MNHEY and SVGAGI. CDR3 length equals 13 residues. Here the CDR3 reads CASRRTGLAEQYF. CDR3 sequence (DNA): TGTGCCAGCAGACGGACAGGGCTGGCCGAGCAGTACTTC.

J is TRBJ1-5 and V is TRBV6-4, with TRBD1 identical over 10 bases. Per the germline V gene, CDR1 is MRHNA and CDR2 is SNTAGT. This CDR3 is built from 12 residues. Trimming removed 8 bases from V and 6 bases from J; junction bases left unmatched: 1. The CDR3 sequence: CASRDRGQPQHF. CDR3 nucleotides: TGTGCCAGCCGGGACAGGGGTCAGCCCCAGCATTTT.

V is TRBV4-2 and J is TRBJ2-1; 10 bases are shared with TRBD2. The CDR3 has 16 residues. CDR1 is LGHNA, CDR2 YNFKEQ, per germline. The junction had 5 bases not matched to a gene; V was cut back by 4 bases and J by 2 bases. The CDR3 DNA reads as TGTGCCAGCAGCCGCACCCTAGCGGGGGCCTACAATGAGCAGTTCTTC. Translation gives CASSRTLAGAYNEQFF.

This chain joins TRBV5-1 and TRBJ2-1, with 7 bases that match TRBD2. Losses at the gene ends were 0 bases for V and 1 base for J; bases not matched to a gene: 1. Looked up from germline, CDR1 is SGHRS and CDR2 is YFSETQ. The CDR3 has 15 residues. In DNA, the CDR3 is TGCGCCAGCAGCTTGGAGGGAGGGTCCTACAATGAGCAGTTCTTC. This gives the protein CASSLEGGSYNEQFF.

V gene TRBV14 combines with J gene TRBJ1-3, with 7 bases aligning to TRBD1. Trimming took 1 base from V and 4 from J; bases not matched to a gene: 7. The CDR3 covers 16 residues. The germline gives CDR1 SGHDN, CDR2 FVKESK. The CDR3 reads CASSQVGRGFGNTIYF. The CDR3 DNA reads as TGTGCCAGCAGCCAAGTTGGCAGGGGGTTCGGAAACACCATATATTTT.

The rearrangement joins TRBV4-1 to TRBJ1-5; TRBD1 might be the D (5 bases). Germline V gene lookup returns CDR1 MGHRA and CDR2 YSYEKL. The CDR3 covers 16 residues. The germline V and J ends were trimmed by 4 bases and 4 bases, with 17 bases remaining between them. The CDR3: CASSRSTGLVNQPQHF. DNA of the CDR3: TGCGCCAGCAGCCGATCTACAGGTTTAGTAAATCAGCCCCAGCATTTT.

The genes are TRBV5-6 and TRBJ1-1, with unresolved D. The ends were cut back, 2 bases at V and 2 bases at J, with 7 bases in the middle. Germline V gene data show CDR1 as SGHDT and CDR2 as YYEEEE. This CDR3 has 13 amino acids. CDR3 bases: TGTGCCAGCAGCTTCCTGTTTAACACTGAAGCTTTCTTT. It specifies CASSFLFNTEAFF.

The J gene is TRBJ2-5, the V gene TRBV7-9, with 9 bases aligning to TRBD1. CDR1 is SEHNR, CDR2 FQNEAQ, per germline (reference sequence). The CDR3 has 15 residues. V trimming: 5 bases; J trimming: 3 bases; junction bases outside the gene matches: 7. The CDR3 here is CASSPLWTGEETQYF. Here the CDR3 DNA reads TGTGCCAGCAGCCCCTTGTGGACAGGGGAAGAGACCCAGTACTTC.

The sample holds a few counts of this clone. The gene calls are TRBV19 and TRBJ2-1; the match to TRBD2 covers 7 bases. CDR1 LNHDA and CDR2 SQIVND come from the germline V gene (reference sequence). The CDR3 extends over 14 amino acids. The V gene end was trimmed by 6 bases and the J gene end by 7 bases; junction bases not matched to a gene: 9. The DNA of the CDR3 is TGTGCCAGTAGCATACTGTTTAGCGGGAATGAGCAGTTCTTC. Translating gives CASSILFSGNEQFF.

This chain joins TRBV19 and TRBJ1-6, with 9 bases fitting TRBD1. V lost 6 bases, J lost 10 bases, and 7 bases stayed unmatched. Germline V lookup: CDR1 LNHDA, CDR2 SQIVND (reference sequence). This CDR3 has 14 residues. CDR3 amino acids: CASSPGTGSSPLHF. CDR3 nucleotide sequence: TGTGCCAGTAGCCCCGGGACAGGGTCGTCACCCCTCCACTTT.

The rearrangement links TRBV4-1 to TRBJ2-7; D might be TRBD2 (6 bases). V gave up 0 bases and J gave up 10 bases, with 25 bases separating them. Germline values: CDR1 MGHRA, CDR2 YSYEKL. CDR3 length equals 17 residues. The CDR3 is CASSQDAGGAYEVDQYF. DNA for the CDR3: TGCGCCAGCAGCCAAGATGCCGGCGGGGCCTACGAGGTTGATCAGTACTTC.

The V gene is TRBV4-1, the J gene TRBJ1-1, with no clear D. This CDR3 is built from 18 residues. Germline V gives CDR1 MGHRA, CDR2 YSYEKL. V lost 0 bases and J 1 base, leaving 18 bases between the germline ends. This CDR3 reads CASSQDKSAGWSNTEAFF. In DNA, the CDR3 is TGCGCCAGCAGCCAAGATAAATCGGCAGGCTGGTCGAACACTGAAGCTTTCTTT.

The genes are TRBV6-5 and TRBJ2-5, with 8 bases fitting TRBD2. This CDR3 is built from 13 residues. The germline CDR1 and CDR2 sequences are MNHEY and SVGAGI. The junction had 1 base not matched to a gene; V was cut back by 2 bases and J by 5 bases. CDR3 DNA: TGTGCCAGCAGTTACGGCGGGAGGGAGACCCAGTACTTC. This sequence encodes CASSYGGRETQYF.

The CDR3 loop reads CASSQGLYNEQFF. CDR3 nucleotide sequence: TGTGCCAGCAGCCAAGGTCTTTACAATGAGCAGTTCTTC. The chain joins TRBV14 to TRBJ2-1, with unresolved D. Trimming stripped 1 base from V and 4 bases from J, with 5 bases between. CDR3 length: 13 amino acids. CDR1 and CDR2 from the germline V gene are SGHDN and FVKESK.

This sequence joins TRBV21-1 and TRBJ2-2; the D call TRBD2 from the table was never checked on the DNA. TRBV21-1 is a recognized pseudogene. The CDR3 loop spans 13 amino acids. CDR3 nucleotides: TGTGCCAGCCAGAGCAGGGAGGGCCGGGAGCTGTTTTTT. Amino acids: CASQSREGRELFF.

The chain couples TRBV19 to TRBJ1-1; perhaps TRBD1 as D (6 bases). Per germline, CDR1 LNHDA and CDR2 SQIVND (reference sequence). The CDR3 sequence is 14 residues long. The ends were cut back, 6 bases at V and 2 bases at J, with 13 bases in the middle. CDR3 sequence reads: CASRGAVSNTEAFF. The CDR3, as DNA: TGTGCCAGTAGGGGGGCAGTCTCAAACACTGAAGCTTTCTTT. The full variable domain, completed using reference TRBV19 and TRBJ1-1, is DGGITQSPKYLFRKEGQNVTLSCEQNLNHDAMYWYRQDPGQGLRLIYYSQIVNDFQKGDIAEGYSVSREKKESFPLTVTSAQKNPTAFYLCASRGAVSNTEAFFGQGTRLTVV.

This rearrangement joins TRBV18 to TRBJ1-5, with 9 bases lining up with TRBD1. CDR1 and CDR2 (germline): KGHSH, LQKENI. The junction had 3 bases not matched to a gene; V was cut back by 3 bases and J by 3 bases. The CDR3 length is 15 residues. CDR3 bases: TGTGCCAGCTCACCGGGACAGGGAAACAATCAGCCCCAGCATTTT. It translates to CASSPGQGNNQPQHF. The full variable domain, with the rest looked up from reference TRBV18 and TRBJ1-5, is NAGVMQNPRHLVRRRGQEARLRCSPMKGHSHVYWYRQLPEEGLKFMVYLQKENIIDESGMPKERFSAEFPKEGPSILRIQQVVRGDSAAYFCASSPGQGNNQPQHFGDGTRLSIL.

J is TRBJ2-7 and V is TRBV6-5, with D perhaps TRBD1 (6 bases). There are 14 residues in the CDR3. From germline, CDR1 is MNHEY and CDR2 SVGAGI. The V end was cut by 5 bases, the J end by 8 bases, with 19 bases between. The DNA for the CDR3 is TGTGCCAGCAGTAATCGTCAGGGGTTCCTAAAGCAGTACTTC. Residues: CASSNRQGFLKQYF.

The J gene is TRBJ1-4, the V gene TRBV29-1, with D perhaps matching TRBD1 (5 bases). Germline V gene data show CDR1 as SQVTM and CDR2 as ANQGSEA. Trimming took 7 bases from V and 7 from J, leaving 13 bases between them. The CDR3 has 12 residues. The CDR3 coding sequence is TGCAGCGGTTGGACGGGGGGTGAAAAACTGTTTTTT. Residues: CSGWTGGEKLFF.

This clone showed up just once. J is TRBJ2-7 and V is TRBV14; D is uncertain. The CDR3 consists of 18 residues. The germline V gene has CDR1 SGHDN and CDR2 FVKESK. The V end lost 4 bases, the J end lost 2 bases, and 24 bases lay between the germline ends. The CDR3, as DNA: TGTGCCAGCAGCCCAAGTGTTTATCGTGGTCGTAGCACCTACGAGCAGTACTTC. As protein: CASSPSVYRGRSTYEQYF.

This chain uses TRBV5-1 with TRBJ2-1; 7 nucleotides agree with TRBD1. The CDR3 is made up of 16 amino acids. The V segment lost 0 bases and the J segment 3 bases; nucleotides outside the gene matches: 6. Germline values: CDR1 SGHRS, CDR2 YFSETQ. CDR3 in amino acids: CASSLEGAHLYNEQFF. The CDR3 bases are TGCGCCAGCAGCTTGGAGGGGGCCCATCTCTACAATGAGCAGTTCTTC.

The rearrangement joins TRBV5-1 to TRBJ2-7; D is perhaps TRBD2 (5 bases). The V gene lost 0 bases and the J gene lost 0 bases, with 10 bases spanning the gap. Germline lookup yields CDR1 SGHRS and CDR2 YFSETQ. The CDR3 runs to 15 residues. The DNA of the CDR3 is TGCGCCAGCAGCTTGGCCAGCGGAAGCTCCTACGAGCAGTACTTC. As protein: CASSLASGSSYEQYF.

In DNA form, the CDR3 reads TGTGCCAGTAGCCCCGTTTGGACAGGGCGCTCTGGAAACACCATATATTTT. Protein: CASSPVWTGRSGNTIYF. The gene calls are TRBV19 and TRBJ1-3; 8 bases match TRBD1. The CDR3 extends over 17 amino acids. Germline-derived CDR1 and CDR2 are LNHDA and SQIVND (reference sequence). Trimming removed 6 bases from V and 0 bases from J; junction bases left unmatched: 10.